The TCR beta chain under discussion was sequenced for a study of Ad26.COV2.S vaccination and SARS-CoV-2 variants. Study outcomes and limitations: The TCR-based breadth and depth measures might underestimate overall T cell responses. It was found that vaccine and placebo recipients had similar non-spike TCR breadth. Vaccine recipients showed a spike-specific TCR breadth that was higher than in placebo recipients.

The CDR3 consists of 16 residues. Germline loops: CDR1 SGHRS, CDR2 YFSETQ. J was trimmed by 4 bases and V by 4 bases; bases with no gene match: 11. Some clones are missing from TCRdb's copy, which holds only in-frame ones; the method was immunoSEQ multiplex PCR. The data show approximately 90,000 clones, approximately 82% seen once. This clone was observed once. Its specificity is unknown. The TCR comes from a human donor who had recovered from COVID-19. The chain is built from TRBV5-1 and TRBJ2-5, with 9 bases aligning to TRBD1. The sequences come from peripheral blood, collected after recovery from COVID-19. CDR3 nucleotide sequence: TGCGCCAGCAGCCAATTCCCGGGACAGGGATCAGAGACCCAGTACTTC. It translates to CASSQFPGQGSETQYF.